The clone carrying this T cell receptor beta chain was observed a handful of times. TCRdb re-analysed the 5' RACE reads in MiXCR, keeping a single row per CDR3 protein. Among about 190,000 distinct CDR3 sequences, around 25% were seen once, and the ten largest hold approximately 10%. Per germline, CDR1 SGHVS and CDR2 FQNEAQ. The CDR3 has 14 amino acids. The germline V and J ends were trimmed by 1 base and 0 bases, with 6 bases remaining between them. The sample belongs to a study of T-cell memory formation after mild COVID-19. This rearrangement joins TRBV7-8 to TRBJ1-1; no reliable D call. The TCR comes from an adult woman who had mild COVID-19 (a few samples of this study predate the infection). Cell type and time point are not known. The sample taken for sequencing was PBMCs or a T cell subset sorted from them (not recorded which). The CDR3 coding sequence is TGTGCCAGCAGCTTAGTCACAGTGAACACTGAAGCTTTCTTT. This encodes CASSLVTVNTEAFF.